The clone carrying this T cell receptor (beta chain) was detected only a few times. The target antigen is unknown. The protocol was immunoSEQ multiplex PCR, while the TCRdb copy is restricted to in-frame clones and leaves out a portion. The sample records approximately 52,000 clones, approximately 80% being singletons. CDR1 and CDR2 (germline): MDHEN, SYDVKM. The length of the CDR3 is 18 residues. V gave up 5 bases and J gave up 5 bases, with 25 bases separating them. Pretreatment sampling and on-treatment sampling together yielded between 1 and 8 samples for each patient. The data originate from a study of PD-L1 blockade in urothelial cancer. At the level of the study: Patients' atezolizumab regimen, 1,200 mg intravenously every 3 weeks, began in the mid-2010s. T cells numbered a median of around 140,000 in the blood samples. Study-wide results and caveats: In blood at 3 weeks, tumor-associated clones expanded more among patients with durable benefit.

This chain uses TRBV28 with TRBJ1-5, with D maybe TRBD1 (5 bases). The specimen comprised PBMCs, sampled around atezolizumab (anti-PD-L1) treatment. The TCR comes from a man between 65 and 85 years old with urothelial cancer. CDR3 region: CASSASQGLGSIDQPQHF. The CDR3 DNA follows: TGTGCCAGCAGTGCGTCGCAGGGTCTGGGGTCCATTGATCAGCCCCAGCATTTT.